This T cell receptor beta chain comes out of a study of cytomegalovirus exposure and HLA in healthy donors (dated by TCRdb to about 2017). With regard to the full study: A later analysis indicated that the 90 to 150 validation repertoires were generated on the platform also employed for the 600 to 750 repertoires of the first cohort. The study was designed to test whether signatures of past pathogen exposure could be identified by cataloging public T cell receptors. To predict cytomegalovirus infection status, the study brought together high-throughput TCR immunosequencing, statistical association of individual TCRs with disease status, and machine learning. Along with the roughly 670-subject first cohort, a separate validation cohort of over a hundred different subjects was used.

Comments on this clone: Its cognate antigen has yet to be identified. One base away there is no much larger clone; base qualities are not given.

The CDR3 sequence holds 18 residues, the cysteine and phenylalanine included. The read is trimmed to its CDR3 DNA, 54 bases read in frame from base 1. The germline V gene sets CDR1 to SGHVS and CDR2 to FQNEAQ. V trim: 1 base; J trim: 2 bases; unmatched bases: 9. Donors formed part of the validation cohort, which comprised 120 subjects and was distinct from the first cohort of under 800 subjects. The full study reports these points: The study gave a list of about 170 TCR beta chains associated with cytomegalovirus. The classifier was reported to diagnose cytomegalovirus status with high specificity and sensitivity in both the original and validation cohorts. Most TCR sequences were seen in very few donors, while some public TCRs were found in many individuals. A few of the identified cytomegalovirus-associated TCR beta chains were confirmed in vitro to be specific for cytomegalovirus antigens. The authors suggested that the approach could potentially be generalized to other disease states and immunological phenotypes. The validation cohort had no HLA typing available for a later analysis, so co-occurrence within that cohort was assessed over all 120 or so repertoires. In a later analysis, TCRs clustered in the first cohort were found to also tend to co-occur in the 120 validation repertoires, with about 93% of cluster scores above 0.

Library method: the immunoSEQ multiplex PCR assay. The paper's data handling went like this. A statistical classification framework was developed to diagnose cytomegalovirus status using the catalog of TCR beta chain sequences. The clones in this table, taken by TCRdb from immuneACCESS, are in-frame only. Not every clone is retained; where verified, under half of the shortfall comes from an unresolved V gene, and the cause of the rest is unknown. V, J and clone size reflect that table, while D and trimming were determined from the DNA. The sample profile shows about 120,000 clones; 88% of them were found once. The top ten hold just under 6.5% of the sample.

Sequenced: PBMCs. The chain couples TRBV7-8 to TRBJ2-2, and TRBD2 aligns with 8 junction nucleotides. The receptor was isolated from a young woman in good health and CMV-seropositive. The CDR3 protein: CASSLGWAGGLNTGELFF. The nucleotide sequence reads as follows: TGTGCCAGCAGCTTAGGGTGGGCGGGAGGACTAAACACCGGGGAGCTGTTTTTT.